This T cell receptor (beta chain) was retrieved from a study of CD8+ T cells in alopecia areata (dated by TCRdb to about 2018). General notes on the study: Treated patients were enrolled in an open-label pilot trial of oral tofacitinib, 5 to 10 mg twice daily, for moderate-to-severe alopecia areata. Scalp tissue and sorted CD4+ and CD8+ peripheral blood T cells from patchy and totalis/universalis alopecia areata patients and from healthy controls were covered by human TCRbeta sequencing. Tofacitinib was administered for 6 to 18 months, and 6 months of follow-up off drug were then conducted to assess delayed response and recurrence. The RNA source kit depended on sample type: the PAXgene miRNA kit for fixed scalp, the miRNeasy kit for PBMCs, and the RNeasy kit for mouse skin. Amplification of TCRbeta CDR3 regions was done by immunoSEQ multiplex PCR using 35 Vbeta forward primers and 13 Jbeta reverse primers. Scalp clonality was compared among normal scalp (n=4), patchy alopecia areata scalp (n=8), and alopecia totalis/universalis scalp (n=8). Patients on tofacitinib were biopsied at baseline and after 4 and 24 weeks of treatment, and several of the patients also had a later scalp biopsy. In both human patients and the C3H/HeJ mouse model, the study applied high-throughput TCRbeta sequencing to look at T cell clonal expansion in alopecia areata. In treated patients, disease severity was measured using the SALT score, which gives the percentage of scalp surface area affected.

The time point label here, explained by the study, means: 24 weeks on oral tofacitinib. The treatment or condition tag for this specimen amounts to: oral pan-JAK inhibitor, 5-10 mg twice daily. From alopecia areata patients, peripheral blood was collected along with lesional scalp punch biopsies. After PBMCs were isolated by density centrifugation and stained for CD3, CD4 and CD8, a FACSAria was used to sort CD4+ and CD8+ T cells. Here is what the overall study found, with its caveats: During tofacitinib treatment, many expanded lesional clones remained in scalp and blood, and this persistence may partly explain relapse after treatment is stopped. Because the treated cohort was small and had just a single nonresponder, larger studies are needed to establish links between baseline CD8+ expansion and response. With tofacitinib, both scalp clonality and the number of expanded CD8+ clones among the top 100 scalp clones went down significantly. Scalp TCR repertoire analysis is complicated because resident alphabeta T cells in normal human skin are also sequenced, whereas mouse skin is dominated by gammadelta T cells. Compared with normal scalp, lesional scalp, particularly in alopecia totalis/universalis, had higher clonality and more expanded CD8+ clones, which suggests antigenic drive. Compared with mice, TCR sequences shared between patients were less clear, possibly partly because of HLA diversity across the patient population.

The method was the immunoSEQ multiplex PCR assay. To provide template for TCR sequencing, every sample had RNA extracted and reverse transcribed into cDNA. SuperScript III was used to make first-strand cDNA, primed with a 2:1 mix of oligo-dT and random hexamers. A synthetic immune receptor repertoire was used to assess amplification bias, and residual bias was removed computationally. The original methods were these. Raw reads were preprocessed to remove errors, and CDR3 was defined according to IMGT conventions as the region from the conserved cysteine to phenylalanine. Clonality was computed as 1 minus the Shannon entropy, with the entropy normalized by log2 of the number of productive unique TCRs. Scalp TCRbeta sequences were cross-referenced with sorted blood CD4 and CD8 repertoires so that the CD4 or CD8 identity of scalp clones could be inferred. TCRdb stores this immuneACCESS table with in-frame sequences only. Part of the clones is absent; in the studies checked, under half of the shortfall reflects unresolved V genes, and no reason is known for the rest. V and J calls and clone size are those listed in that table; D and trimming were worked out from the DNA. Across this sample there are around 180,000 clones, with roughly 60% seen only once. The top ten hold approximately 0.93% of the sample.

Turning to this clone: Its antigen specificity is not known. Per-nucleotide qualities are absent, and no much larger clonotype sits a single base away.

The V end loses 5 bases and the J end loses 5 bases, and a stretch of 15 bases separates them. The CDR3 goes from the cysteine to the phenylalanine over 14 residues. Left in the record is the CDR3 DNA by itself, 42 bases read in frame from the first base. CDR1 and CDR2, looked up from the germline V gene, are KGHSH and LQKENI. The sequencing here drew on CD4+ T cells sorted from blood, taken at week 24, from a patient treated with tofacitinib. The sequence came from a human donor with alopecia areata. In this chain, TRBV18 is recombined with TRBJ2-5; a tentative D match to TRBD2 spans 6 bases. The CDR3 is CASSSLSGDETQYF. The nucleotide sequence is given as TGTGCCAGCTCATCCCTGTCGGGGGACGAGACCCAGTACTTC.